The clone carrying this T cell receptor beta chain came up a few times. Its matching antigen is unknown. With 0 bases removed from V and 0 bases from J, the gap between germline ends came to 10 bases. Germline CDR1 SGDLS, CDR2 YYNGEE. This CDR3 has 16 amino acids. Reverse transcription of all isolated RNA meant that expressed TCRB transcripts were sequenced. Assay used: immunoSEQ multiplex PCR; TCRdb lists only in-frame clones, some missing. The data contain around 130,000 clones, approximately 10% of them seen just once; the ten biggest clones take up around 0.75%. This entry comes from a study of beta chain features in type 1 diabetes. Points from the study as a whole: TCRB CDR3s were moderately but significantly shorter in Type 1 diabetes patients in all four CD4+ subsets.

The TCR originated in a man younger than 40 with type 1 diabetes. Sequencing was performed on central memory CD4+ T cells from blood. The chain uses TRBV9 and TRBJ2-1; no firm D call. DNA for the CDR3: TGTGCCAGCAGCGTAGTGGGCTCAAGCTCCTACAATGAGCAGTTCTTC. Translating it yields CASSVVGSSSYNEQFF. Based on the CDR3 plus reference TRBV9 and TRBJ2-1, the full variable domain is DSGVTQTPKHLITATGQRVTLRCSPRSGDLSVYWYQQSLDQGLQFLIQYYNGEERAKGNILERFSAQQFPDLHSELNLSSLELGDSALYFCASSVVGSSSYNEQFFGPGTRLTVL.